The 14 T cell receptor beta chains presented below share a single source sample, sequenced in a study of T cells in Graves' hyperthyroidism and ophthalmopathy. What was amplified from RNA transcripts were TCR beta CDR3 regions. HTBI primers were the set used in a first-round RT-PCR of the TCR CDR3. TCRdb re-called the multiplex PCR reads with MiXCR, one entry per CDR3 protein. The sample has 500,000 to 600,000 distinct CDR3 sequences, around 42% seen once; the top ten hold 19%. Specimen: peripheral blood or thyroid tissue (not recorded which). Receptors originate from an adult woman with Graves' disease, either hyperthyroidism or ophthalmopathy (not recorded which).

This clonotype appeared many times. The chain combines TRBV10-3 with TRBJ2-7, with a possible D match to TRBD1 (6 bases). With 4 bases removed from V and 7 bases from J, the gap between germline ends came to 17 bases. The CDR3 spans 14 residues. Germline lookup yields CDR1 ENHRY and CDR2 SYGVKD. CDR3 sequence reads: CAISGLQGVGEQYF. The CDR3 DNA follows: TGTGCCATCAGTGGATTACAGGGTGTTGGGGAGCAGTACTTC.

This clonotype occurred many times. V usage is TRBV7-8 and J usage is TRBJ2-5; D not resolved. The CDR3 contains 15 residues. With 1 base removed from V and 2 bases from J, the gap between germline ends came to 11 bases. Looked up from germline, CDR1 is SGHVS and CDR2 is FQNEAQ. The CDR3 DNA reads TGTGCCAGCAGCTTAGTTAGACTGAGACAAGAGACCCAGTACTTC. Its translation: CASSLVRLRQETQYF. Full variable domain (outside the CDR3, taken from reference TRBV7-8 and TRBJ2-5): GAGVSQSPRYKVAKRGQDVALRCDPISGHVSLFWYQQALGQGPEFLTYFQNEAQLDKSGLPSDRFFAERPEGSVSTLKIQRTQQEDSAVYLCASSLVRLRQETQYFGPGTRLLVL.

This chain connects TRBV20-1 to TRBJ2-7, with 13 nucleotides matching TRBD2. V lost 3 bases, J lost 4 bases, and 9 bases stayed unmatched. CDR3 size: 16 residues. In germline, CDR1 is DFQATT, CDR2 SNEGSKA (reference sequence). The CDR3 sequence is CSASLLLAGGAYEQYF. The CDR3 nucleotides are TGCAGTGCTAGCCTATTACTAGCGGGAGGGGCATACGAGCAGTACTTC.

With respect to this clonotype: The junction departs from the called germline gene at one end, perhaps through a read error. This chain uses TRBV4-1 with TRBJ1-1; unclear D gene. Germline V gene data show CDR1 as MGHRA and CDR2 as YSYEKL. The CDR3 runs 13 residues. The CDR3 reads CASGQAQRTEALF. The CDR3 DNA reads TGCGCCAGCGGCCAAGCCCAGCGCACTGAAGCTCTCTTT.

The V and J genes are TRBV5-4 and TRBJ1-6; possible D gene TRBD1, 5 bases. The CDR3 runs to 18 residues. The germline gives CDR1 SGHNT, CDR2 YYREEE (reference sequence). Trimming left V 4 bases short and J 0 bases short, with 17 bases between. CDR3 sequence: CASSPRSWGGSYNSPLHF. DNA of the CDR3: TGTGCCAGCAGCCCGCGGAGTTGGGGCGGCTCCTATAATTCACCCCTCCACTTT.

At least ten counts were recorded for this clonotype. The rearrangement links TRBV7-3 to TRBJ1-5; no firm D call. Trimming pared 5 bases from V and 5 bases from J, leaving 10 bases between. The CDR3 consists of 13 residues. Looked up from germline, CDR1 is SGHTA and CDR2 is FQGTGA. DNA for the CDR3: TGTGCCAGCAGCCCAGGACCGGATCAGCCCCAGCATTTT. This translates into CASSPGPDQPQHF.

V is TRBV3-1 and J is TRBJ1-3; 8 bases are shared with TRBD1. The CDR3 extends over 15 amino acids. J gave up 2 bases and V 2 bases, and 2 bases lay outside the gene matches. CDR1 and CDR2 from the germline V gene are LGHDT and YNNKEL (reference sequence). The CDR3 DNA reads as TGTGCCAGCAGCCAACGGGGACAGGCTGGAAACACCATATATTTT. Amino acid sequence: CASSQRGQAGNTIYF.

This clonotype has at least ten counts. CDR3 sequence (DNA): TGTGCCAGCACCCTCGACAGGGCCACCGGGGAGCTGTTTTTT. Protein sequence: CASTLDRATGELFF. This rearrangement joins TRBV7-9 to TRBJ2-2; 7 positions match TRBD1. V lost 7 bases to trimming and J lost 4 bases; unmatched junction nucleotides: 6. Germline V lookup: CDR1 SEHNR, CDR2 FQNEAQ (reference sequence). CDR3 size: 14 residues.

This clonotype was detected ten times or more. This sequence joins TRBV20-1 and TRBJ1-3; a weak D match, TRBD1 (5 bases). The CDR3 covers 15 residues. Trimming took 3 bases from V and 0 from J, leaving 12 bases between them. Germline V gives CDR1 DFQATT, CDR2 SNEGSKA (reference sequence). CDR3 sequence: CSARAWGSSGNTIYF. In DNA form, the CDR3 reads TGCAGTGCTAGGGCCTGGGGCAGCTCTGGAAACACCATATATTTT.

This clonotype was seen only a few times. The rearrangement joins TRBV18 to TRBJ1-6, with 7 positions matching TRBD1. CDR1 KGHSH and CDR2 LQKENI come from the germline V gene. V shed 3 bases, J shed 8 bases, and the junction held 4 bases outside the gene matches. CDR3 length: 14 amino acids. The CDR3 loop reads CASSPGGGDSPLHF. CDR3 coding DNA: TGTGCCAGCTCACCGGGAGGGGGCGATTCACCCCTCCACTTT.

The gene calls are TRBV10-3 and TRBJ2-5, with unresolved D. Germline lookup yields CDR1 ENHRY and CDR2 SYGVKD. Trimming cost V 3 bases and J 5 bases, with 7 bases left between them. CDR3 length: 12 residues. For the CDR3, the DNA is TGTGCCATCAGTGATTCGGGCGAGACCCAGTACTTC. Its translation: CAISDSGETQYF.

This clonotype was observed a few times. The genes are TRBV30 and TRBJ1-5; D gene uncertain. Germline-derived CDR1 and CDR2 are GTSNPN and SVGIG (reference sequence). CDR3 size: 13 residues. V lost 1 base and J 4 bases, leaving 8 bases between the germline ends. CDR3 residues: CAWSEERNQPQHF. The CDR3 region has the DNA TGTGCCTGGAGTGAAGAACGAAATCAGCCCCAGCATTTT. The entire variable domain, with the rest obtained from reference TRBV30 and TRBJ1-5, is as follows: SQTIHQWPATLVQPVGSPLSLECTVEGTSNPNLYWYRQAAGRGLQLLFYSVGIGQISSEVPQNLSASRPQDRQFILSSKKLLLSDSGFYLCAWSEERNQPQHFGDGTRLSIL.

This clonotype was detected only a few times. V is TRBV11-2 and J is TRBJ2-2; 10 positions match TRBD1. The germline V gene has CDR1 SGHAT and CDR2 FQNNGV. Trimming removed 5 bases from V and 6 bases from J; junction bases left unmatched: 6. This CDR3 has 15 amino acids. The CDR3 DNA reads TGTGCCAGCAGCCCCCGGGACAGGGGATCCGGGGAGCTGTTTTTT. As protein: CASSPRDRGSGELFF. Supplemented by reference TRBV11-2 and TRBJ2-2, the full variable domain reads EAGVAQSPRYKIIEKRQSVAFWCNPISGHATLYWYQQILGQGPKLLIQFQNNGVVDDSQLPKDRFSAERLKGVDSTLKIQPAKLEDSAVYLCASSPRDRGSGELFFGEGSRLTVL.

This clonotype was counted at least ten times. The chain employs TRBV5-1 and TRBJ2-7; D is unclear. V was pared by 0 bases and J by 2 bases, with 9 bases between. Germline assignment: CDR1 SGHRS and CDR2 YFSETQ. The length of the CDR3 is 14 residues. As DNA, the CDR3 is TGCGCCAGCAGCTTGGGTATGGTTGCCTACGAGCAGTACTTC. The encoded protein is CASSLGMVAYEQYF.